This T cell receptor (beta chain) emerged from a study of blood T cell repertoires in COVID-19. On the study more broadly: The United States, Italy and Spain were the sources of the acute and convalescent COVID-19 samples. In each case, the material was cDNA or gDNA derived from T cells, B-cell-depleted T cells, or PBMCs.

Sequencing was performed with immunoSEQ multiplex PCR; in TCRdb, only in-frame clones are kept and a portion is missing. The sample lists about 75,000 clones, about 74% occurring once. Trimming removed 5 bases from V and 6 bases from J, with 17 bases in between. The CDR3 loop spans 15 amino acids. Germline-derived CDR1 and CDR2 are SGHTA and FQGNSA. This receptor was taken from a human donor with acute or convalescent COVID-19. The donor label of this sample is uncertain. The chain links TRBV7-2 to TRBJ1-5; a possible D gene is TRBD1 (6 bases). The sequenced sample was peripheral blood. CDR3 in amino acids: CASSPRGGVIQPQHF. CDR3 nucleotides: TGTGCCAGCAGCCCTCGGGGGGGCGTCATTCAGCCCCAGCATTTT.